This TCR beta chain derives from a study of long-term antiretroviral therapy in people with HIV. The study, taken as a whole, reports: The range of CDR3 lengths in HIV repertoires proved narrower than that found in controls.

At survey level, the immunoSEQ assay was run in its v3.0 version. Clones were read by immunoSEQ multiplex PCR, and TCRdb kept only the in-frame ones, dropping some. This sample has more than 25,000 clones, with more than 75% found just once. Without exception, participants with HIV were treated in the United States. As for this clone: The antigen is not known.

This CDR3 has 15 residues. With 5 bases removed from V and 3 bases from J, the gap between germline ends came to 16 bases. CDR1 is SGHAT and CDR2 is FQNNGV in the germline V gene. The clonotype was recovered from a man in his fifties or sixties with HIV. The chain uses TRBV11-2 and TRBJ1-1, with a tentative D call TRBD1 (6 bases). Specimen: unsorted PBMCs, collected 2 years after starting antiretroviral therapy. The CDR3 here is CASSPVGRGDTEAFF. In nucleotides, the CDR3 is TGTGCCAGCAGCCCCGTTGGAAGGGGGGACACTGAAGCTTTCTTT.